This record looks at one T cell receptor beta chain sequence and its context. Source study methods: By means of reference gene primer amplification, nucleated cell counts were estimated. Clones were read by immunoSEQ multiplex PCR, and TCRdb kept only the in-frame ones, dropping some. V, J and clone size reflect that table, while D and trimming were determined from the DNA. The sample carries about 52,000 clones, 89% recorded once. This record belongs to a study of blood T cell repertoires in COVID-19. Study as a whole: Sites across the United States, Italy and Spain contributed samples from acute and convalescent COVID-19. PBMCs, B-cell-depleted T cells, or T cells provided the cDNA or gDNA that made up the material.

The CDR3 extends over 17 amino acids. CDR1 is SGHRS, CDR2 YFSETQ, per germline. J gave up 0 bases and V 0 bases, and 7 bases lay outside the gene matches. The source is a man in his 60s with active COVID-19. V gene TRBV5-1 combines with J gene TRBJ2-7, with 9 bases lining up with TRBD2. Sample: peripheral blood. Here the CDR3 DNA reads TGCGCCAGCAGCTTGGTGGCTAGCGGGATCTTCTCCTACGAGCAGTACTTC. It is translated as CASSLVASGIFSYEQYF.